This note documents a single T cell receptor beta chain sequence. The data derive from a study of cytotoxic CD8 clonotypes in ibrutinib-treated CLL. The germline V gene has CDR1 SGHTA and CDR2 FQGNSA. The CDR3 length is 15 residues. The V and J ends lost 5 bases and 6 bases respectively, with 20 bases between them. Sequencing was performed with immunoSEQ multiplex PCR; in TCRdb, only in-frame clones are kept and a portion is missing. Altogether nearly 85,000 clones are present, more than 75% being singletons, with the ten largest covering 4% to 5.5%. The sample consisted of PBMCs, taken after 12 months of ibrutinib treatment. This TCR was recovered from a human donor with chronic lymphocytic leukemia. The J gene is TRBJ2-7, the V gene TRBV7-2; TRBD1 or TRBD2 may be the D gene (5 bases each). The CDR3 nucleotides are TGTGCCAGCAGCCCCTACCGGGACCCTCTTCCCGAGCAGTACTTC. It specifies CASSPYRDPLPEQYF.